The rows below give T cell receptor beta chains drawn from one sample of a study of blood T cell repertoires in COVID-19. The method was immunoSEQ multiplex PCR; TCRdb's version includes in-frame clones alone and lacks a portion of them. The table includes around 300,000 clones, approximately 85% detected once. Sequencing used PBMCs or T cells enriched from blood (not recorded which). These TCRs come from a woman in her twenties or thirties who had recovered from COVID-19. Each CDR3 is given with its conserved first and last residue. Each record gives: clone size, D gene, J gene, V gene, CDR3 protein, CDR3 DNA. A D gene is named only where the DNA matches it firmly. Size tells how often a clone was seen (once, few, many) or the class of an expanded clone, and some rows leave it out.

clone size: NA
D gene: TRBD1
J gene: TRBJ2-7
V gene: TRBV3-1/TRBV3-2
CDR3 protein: CASSQARGGQGYYEQYF
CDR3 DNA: TGTGCCAGCAGCCAAGCCCGTGGGGGACAGGGTTACTACGAGCAGTACTTC

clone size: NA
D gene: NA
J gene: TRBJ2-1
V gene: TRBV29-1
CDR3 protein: CSVKGGSRRSNEQFF
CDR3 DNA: TGCAGCGTTAAGGGTGGGAGCAGACGCTCCAATGAGCAGTTCTTC

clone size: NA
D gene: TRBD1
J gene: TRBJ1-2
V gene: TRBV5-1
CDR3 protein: CASGKTGSYGYTF
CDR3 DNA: TGCGCCAGCGGCAAGACAGGGTCCTATGGCTACACCTTC

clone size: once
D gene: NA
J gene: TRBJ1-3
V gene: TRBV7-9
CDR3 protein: CASSLRGVRGNTIYF
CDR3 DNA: TGTGCCAGCAGCTTAAGAGGAGTGAGGGGAAACACCATATATTTT

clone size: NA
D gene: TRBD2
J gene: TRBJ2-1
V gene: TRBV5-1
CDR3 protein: CASSWITSGANNEQFF
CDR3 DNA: TGCGCCAGCAGCTGGATCACTAGCGGTGCAAACAATGAGCAGTTCTTC

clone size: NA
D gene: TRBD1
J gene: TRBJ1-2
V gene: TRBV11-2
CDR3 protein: CASSSRTGVNGYTF
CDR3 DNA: TGTGCCAGCAGCTCTAGGACAGGGGTGAATGGCTACACCTTC

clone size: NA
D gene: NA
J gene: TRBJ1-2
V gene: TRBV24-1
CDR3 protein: CATSDPPGLGYTF
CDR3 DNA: TGTGCCACCAGTGACCCCCCAGGGCTGGGCTACACCTTC

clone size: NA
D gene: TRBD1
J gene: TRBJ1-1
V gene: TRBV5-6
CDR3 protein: CASSGGRGTEAFF
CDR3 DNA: TGTGCCAGCAGTGGGGGCAGGGGGACTGAAGCTTTCTTT

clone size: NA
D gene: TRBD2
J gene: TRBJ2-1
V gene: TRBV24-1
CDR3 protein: CATRAGGNHEQFF
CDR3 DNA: TGTGCCACCAGGGCGGGAGGGAACCATGAGCAGTTCTTC

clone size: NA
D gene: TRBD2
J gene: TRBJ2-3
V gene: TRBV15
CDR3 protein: CATSLLAGAIDTQYF
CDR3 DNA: TGTGCCACCAGTCTGCTAGCGGGAGCCATTGATACGCAGTATTTT

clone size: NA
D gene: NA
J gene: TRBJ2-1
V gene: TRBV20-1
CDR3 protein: CSASFAGTYNEQFF
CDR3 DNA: TGCAGTGCTAGTTTTGCGGGGACCTACAATGAGCAGTTCTTC

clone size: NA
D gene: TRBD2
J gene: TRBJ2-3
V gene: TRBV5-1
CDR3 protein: CASFPSGRRDTQYF
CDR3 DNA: TGCGCCAGCTTCCCCAGCGGGAGACGGGATACGCAGTATTTT

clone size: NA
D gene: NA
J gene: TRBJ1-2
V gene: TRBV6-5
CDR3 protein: CASSFRHLANYGYTF
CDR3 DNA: TGTGCCAGCAGTTTCCGTCACCTAGCTAACTATGGCTACACCTTC

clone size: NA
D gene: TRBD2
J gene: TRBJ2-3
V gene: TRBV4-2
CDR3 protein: CASSQVTGSGRADTQYF
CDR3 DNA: TGTGCCAGCAGCCAAGTGACCGGTAGCGGGAGGGCAGATACGCAGTATTTT

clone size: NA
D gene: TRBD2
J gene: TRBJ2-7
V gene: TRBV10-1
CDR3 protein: CASSEIQRGIRKQYF
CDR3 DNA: TGCGCCAGCAGTGAGATACAGCGGGGAATACGCAAGCAGTACTTC

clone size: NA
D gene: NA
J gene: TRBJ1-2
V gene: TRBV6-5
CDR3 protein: CASNGAGEANYGYTF
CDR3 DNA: TGTGCCAGCAATGGGGCCGGGGAGGCTAACTATGGCTACACCTTC

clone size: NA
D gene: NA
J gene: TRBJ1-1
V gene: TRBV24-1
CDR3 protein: CASMDRTSTEAFF
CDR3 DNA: TGTGCCAGTATGGACAGAACTTCCACTGAAGCTTTCTTT

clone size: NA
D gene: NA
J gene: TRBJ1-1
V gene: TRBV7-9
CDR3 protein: CASSSREYTEAFF
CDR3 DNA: TGTGCCAGCAGCTCTAGAGAGTACACTGAAGCTTTCTTT

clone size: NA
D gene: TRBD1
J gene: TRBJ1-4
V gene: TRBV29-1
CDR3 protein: CSAGGNGYEKLFF
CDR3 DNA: TGCAGCGCAGGGGGCAACGGGTACGAAAAACTGTTTTTT

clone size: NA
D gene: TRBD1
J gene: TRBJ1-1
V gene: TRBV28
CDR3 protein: CASSRQGAGTEAFF
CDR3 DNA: TGTGCCAGCAGCAGACAGGGGGCGGGCACTGAAGCTTTCTTT